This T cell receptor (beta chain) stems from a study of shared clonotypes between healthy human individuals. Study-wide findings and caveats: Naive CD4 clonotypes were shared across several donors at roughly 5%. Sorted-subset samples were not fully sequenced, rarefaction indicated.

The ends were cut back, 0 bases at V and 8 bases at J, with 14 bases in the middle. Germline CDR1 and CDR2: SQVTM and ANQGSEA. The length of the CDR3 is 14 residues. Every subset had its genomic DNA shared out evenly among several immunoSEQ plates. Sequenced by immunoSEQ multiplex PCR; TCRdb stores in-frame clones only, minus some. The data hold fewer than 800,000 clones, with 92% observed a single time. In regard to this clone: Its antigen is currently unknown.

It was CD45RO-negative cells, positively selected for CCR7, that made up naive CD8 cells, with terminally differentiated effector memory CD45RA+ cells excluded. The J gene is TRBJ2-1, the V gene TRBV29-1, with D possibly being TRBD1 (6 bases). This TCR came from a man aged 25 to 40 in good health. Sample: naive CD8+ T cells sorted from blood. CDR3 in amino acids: CSVEDRGEDYEQFF. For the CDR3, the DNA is TGCAGCGTTGAAGACAGGGGAGAGGACTATGAGCAGTTCTTC.